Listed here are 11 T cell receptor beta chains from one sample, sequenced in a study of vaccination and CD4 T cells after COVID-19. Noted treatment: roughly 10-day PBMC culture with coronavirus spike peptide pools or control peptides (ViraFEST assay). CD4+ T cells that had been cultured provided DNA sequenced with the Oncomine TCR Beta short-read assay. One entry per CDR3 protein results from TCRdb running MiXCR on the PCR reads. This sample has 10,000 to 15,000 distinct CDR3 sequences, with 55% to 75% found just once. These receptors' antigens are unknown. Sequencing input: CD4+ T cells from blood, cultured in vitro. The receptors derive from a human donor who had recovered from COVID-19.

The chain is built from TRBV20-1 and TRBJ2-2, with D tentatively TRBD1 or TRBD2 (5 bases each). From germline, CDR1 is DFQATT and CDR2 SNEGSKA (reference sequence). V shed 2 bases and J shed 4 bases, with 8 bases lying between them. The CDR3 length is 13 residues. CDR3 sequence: CSARRGVTGELFF. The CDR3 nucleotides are TGCAGTGCTAGAAGGGGAGTCACCGGGGAGCTGTTTTTT.

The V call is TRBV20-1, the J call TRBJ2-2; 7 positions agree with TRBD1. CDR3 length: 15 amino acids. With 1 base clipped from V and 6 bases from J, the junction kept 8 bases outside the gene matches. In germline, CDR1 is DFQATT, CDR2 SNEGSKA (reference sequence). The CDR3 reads CSARVGAQGAGELFF. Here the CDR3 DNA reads TGCAGTGCTAGAGTGGGTGCGCAGGGGGCCGGGGAGCTGTTTTTT.

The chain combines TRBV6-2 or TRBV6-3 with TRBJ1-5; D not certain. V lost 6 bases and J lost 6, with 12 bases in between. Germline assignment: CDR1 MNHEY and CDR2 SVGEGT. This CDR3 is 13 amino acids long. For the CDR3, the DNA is TGTGCCAGCAGATATAGGTCGGGTCAGCCCCAGCATTTT. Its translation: CASRYRSGQPQHF.

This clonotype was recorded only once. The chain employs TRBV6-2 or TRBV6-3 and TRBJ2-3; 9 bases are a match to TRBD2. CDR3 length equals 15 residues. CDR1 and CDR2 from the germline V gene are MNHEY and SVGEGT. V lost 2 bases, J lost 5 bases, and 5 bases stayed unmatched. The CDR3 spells CASSYGSGSRDTQYF. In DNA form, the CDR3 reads TGTGCCAGCAGTTACGGTAGCGGGAGCCGAGATACGCAGTATTTT.

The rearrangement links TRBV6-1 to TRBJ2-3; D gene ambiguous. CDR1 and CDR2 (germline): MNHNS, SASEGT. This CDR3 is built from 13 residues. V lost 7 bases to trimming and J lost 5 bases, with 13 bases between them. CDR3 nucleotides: TGTGCCAGCAAGGGCCCCGGAATAGATACGCAGTATTTT. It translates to CASKGPGIDTQYF.

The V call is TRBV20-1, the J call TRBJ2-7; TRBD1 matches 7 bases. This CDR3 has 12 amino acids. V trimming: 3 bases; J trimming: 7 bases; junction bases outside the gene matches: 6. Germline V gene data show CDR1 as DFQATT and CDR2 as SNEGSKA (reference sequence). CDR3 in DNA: TGCAGTGCTAGCGGACAGGATCGGGAGCAGTACTTC. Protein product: CSASGQDREQYF.

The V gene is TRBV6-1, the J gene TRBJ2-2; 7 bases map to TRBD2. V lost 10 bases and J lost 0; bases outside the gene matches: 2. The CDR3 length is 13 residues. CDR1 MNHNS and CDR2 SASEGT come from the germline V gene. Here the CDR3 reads CATGRPNTGELFF. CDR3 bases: TGTGCCACCGGGAGGCCGAACACCGGGGAGCTGTTTTTT.

As DNA, the CDR3 is TGTGCCAGCAGCTTAGGGTCCGGACAAGACTATGGCTACACCTTC. It is translated as CASSLGSGQDYGYTF. The rearrangement links TRBV7-9 to TRBJ1-2; possible D gene TRBD1, 5 bases. The ends were cut back, 1 base at V and 3 bases at J, with 12 bases in the middle. Germline CDR1 is SEHNR and CDR2 is FQNEAQ (reference sequence). This CDR3 has 15 residues.

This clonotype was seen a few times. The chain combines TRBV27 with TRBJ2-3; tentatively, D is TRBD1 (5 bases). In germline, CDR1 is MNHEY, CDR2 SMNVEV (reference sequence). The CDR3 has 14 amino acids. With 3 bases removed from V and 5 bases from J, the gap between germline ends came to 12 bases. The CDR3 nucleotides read TGTGCCAGCAGTTTCGGTACAGGCGGAGATACGCAGTATTTT. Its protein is CASSFGTGGDTQYF.

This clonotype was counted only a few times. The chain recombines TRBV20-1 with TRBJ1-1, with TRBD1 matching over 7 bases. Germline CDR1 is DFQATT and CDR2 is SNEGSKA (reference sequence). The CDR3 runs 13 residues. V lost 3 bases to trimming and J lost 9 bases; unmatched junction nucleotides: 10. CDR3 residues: CSASLAGGGQAFF. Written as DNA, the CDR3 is TGCAGTGCTAGTCTGGCAGGGGGAGGTCAAGCTTTCTTT.

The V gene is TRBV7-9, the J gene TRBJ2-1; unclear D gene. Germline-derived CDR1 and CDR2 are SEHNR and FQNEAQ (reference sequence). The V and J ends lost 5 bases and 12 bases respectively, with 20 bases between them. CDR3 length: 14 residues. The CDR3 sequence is CASSERSRLSLQFF. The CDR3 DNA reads TGTGCCAGCAGCGAACGGTCAAGACTCTCATTGCAGTTCTTC.